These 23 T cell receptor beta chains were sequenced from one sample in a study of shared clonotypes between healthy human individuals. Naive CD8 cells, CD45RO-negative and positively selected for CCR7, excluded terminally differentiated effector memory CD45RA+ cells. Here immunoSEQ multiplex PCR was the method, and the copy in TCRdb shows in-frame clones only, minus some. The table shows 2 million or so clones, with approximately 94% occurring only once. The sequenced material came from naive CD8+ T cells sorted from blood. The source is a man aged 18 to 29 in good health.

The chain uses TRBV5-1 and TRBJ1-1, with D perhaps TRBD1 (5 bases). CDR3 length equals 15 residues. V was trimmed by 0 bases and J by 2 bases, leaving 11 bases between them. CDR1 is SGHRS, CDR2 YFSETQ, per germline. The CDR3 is CASSLADSINTEAFF. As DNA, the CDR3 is TGCGCCAGCAGCTTGGCCGACAGCATAAACACTGAAGCTTTCTTT.

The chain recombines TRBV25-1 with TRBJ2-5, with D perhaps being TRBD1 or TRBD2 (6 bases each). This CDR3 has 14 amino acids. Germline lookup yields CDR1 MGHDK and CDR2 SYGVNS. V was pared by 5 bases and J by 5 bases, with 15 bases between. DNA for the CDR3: TGTGCCAGCAGTAGGGACATCGGAGGGGAGACCCAGTACTTC. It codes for CASSRDIGGETQYF.

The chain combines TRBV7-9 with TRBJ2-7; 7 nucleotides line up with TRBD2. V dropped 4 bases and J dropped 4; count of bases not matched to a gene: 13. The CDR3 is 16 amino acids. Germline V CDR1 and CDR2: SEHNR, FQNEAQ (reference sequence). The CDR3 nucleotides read TGTGCCAGCAGCTCCCGACCCGGGGGGAACAGGTACGAGCAGTACTTC. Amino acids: CASSSRPGGNRYEQYF.

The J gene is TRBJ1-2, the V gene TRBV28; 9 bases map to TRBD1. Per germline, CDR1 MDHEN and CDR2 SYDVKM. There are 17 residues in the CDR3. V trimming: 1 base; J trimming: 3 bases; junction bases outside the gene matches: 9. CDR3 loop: CASSLYRTGGVDYGYTF. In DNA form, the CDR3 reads TGTGCCAGCAGTTTATACCGTACAGGGGGCGTTGACTATGGCTACACCTTC.

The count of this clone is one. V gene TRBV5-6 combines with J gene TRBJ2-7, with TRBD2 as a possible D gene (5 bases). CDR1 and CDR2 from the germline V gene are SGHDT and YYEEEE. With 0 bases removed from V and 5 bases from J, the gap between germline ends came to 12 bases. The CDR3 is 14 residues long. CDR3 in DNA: TGTGCCAGCAGCTTGGCGGTCTCGGAGGACGAGCAGTACTTC. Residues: CASSLAVSEDEQYF.

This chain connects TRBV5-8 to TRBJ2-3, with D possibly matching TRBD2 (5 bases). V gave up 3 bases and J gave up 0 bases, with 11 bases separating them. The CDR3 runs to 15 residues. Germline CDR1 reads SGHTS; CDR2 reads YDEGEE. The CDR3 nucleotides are TGTGCCAGCAGCTCCTTCGGGGTGAGCACAGATACGCAGTATTTT. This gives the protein CASSSFGVSTDTQYF. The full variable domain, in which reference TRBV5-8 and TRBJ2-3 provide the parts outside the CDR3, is EAGVTQSPTHLIKTRGQQATLRCSPISGHTSVYWYQQALGLGLQFLLWYDEGEERNRGNFPPRFSGRQFPNYSSELNVNALELEDSALYLCASSSFGVSTDTQYFGPGTRLTVL.

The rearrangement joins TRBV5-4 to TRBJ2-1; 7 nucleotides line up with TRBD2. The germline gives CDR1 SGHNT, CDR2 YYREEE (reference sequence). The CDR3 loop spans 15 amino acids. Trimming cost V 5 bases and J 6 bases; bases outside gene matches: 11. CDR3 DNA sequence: TGTGCCAGCAGGTTCCTGGATAGCGGGCTCAATGAGCAGTTCTTC. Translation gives CASRFLDSGLNEQFF.

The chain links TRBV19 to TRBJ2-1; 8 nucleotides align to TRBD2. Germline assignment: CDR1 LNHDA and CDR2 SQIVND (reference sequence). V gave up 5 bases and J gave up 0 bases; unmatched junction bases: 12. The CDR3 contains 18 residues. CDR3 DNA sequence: TGTGCCAGTAGTCAGGCTAGCGGGCCCTATGGCTCCTACAATGAGCAGTTCTTC. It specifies CASSQASGPYGSYNEQFF.

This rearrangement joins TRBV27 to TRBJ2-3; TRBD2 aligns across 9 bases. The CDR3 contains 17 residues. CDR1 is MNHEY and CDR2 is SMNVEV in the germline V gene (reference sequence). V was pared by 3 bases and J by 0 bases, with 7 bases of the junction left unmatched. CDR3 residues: CASSLVVAGGSTDTQYF. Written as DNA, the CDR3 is TGTGCCAGCAGTTTGGTAGTGGCGGGGGGGAGCACAGATACGCAGTATTTT.

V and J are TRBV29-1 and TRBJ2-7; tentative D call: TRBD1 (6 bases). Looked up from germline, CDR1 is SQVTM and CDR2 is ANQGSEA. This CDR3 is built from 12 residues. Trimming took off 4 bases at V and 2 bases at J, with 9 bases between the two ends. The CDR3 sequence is CSVVRDTYEQYF. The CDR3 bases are TGCAGCGTTGTAAGGGACACCTACGAGCAGTACTTC.

CDR3 nucleotide sequence: TGCGCCAGCAGCCAAACCGCAGTTGCCGGGGAGCTGTTTTTT. Translation: CASSQTAVAGELFF. V and J are TRBV4-1 and TRBJ2-2; no firm D call. CDR3 size: 14 residues. CDR1 and CDR2 from the germline V gene are MGHRA and YSYEKL. Trimming cost V 2 bases and J 6 bases, with 10 bases left between them.

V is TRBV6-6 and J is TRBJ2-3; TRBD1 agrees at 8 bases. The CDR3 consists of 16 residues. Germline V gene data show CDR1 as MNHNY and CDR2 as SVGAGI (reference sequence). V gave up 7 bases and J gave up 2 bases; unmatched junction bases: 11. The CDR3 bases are TGTGCCAGCACCCAAGAGGGGACAGGAATCACAGATACGCAGTATTTT. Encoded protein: CASTQEGTGITDTQYF.

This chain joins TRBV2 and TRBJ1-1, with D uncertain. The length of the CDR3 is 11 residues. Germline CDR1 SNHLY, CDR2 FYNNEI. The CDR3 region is CAASTGTEAFF. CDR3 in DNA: TGTGCGGCTTCTACGGGCACTGAAGCTTTCTTT.

The CDR3 DNA reads TGTGCCAGAAGCTTGAAGCCGACAGGGAAGCGTAGCGGGGGGGGGACAGATACGCAGTATTTT. Translated: CARSLKPTGKRSGGGTDTQYF. V gene TRBV7-5 combines with J gene TRBJ2-3; no DNA check was done on the table's D call, TRBD2. TRBV7-5 is listed as a pseudogene. The CDR3 is 21 residues long.

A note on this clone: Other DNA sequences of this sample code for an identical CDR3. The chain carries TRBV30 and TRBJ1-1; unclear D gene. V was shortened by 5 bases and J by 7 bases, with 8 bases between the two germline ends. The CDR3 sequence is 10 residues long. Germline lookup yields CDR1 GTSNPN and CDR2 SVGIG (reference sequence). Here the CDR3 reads CAWGEGEAFF. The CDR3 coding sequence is TGTGCCTGGGGGGAGGGTGAAGCTTTCTTT.

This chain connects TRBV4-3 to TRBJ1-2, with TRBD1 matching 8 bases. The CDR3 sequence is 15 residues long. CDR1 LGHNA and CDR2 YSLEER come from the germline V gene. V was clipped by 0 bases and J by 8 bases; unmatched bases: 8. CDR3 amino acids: CASSQDAGGFEGYTF. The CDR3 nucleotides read TGCGCCAGCAGCCAAGATGCAGGGGGCTTCGAGGGCTACACCTTC.

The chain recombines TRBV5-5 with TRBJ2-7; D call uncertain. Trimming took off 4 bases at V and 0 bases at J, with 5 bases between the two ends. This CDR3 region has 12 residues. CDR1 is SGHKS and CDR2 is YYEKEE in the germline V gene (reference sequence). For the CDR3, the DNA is TGTGCCAGCAGCAGCCCCTCCTACGAGCAGTACTTC. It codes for CASSSPSYEQYF.

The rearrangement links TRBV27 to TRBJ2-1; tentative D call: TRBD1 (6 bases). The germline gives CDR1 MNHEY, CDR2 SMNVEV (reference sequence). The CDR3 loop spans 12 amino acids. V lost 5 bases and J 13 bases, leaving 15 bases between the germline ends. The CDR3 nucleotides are TGTGCCAGCAGTCCGTTGACAGGACCCCAGTTCTTC. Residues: CASSPLTGPQFF.

The CDR3: CASSGEHSSYNEQFF. Here the CDR3 DNA reads TGTGCCAGCAGCGGAGAGCATAGCTCCTACAATGAGCAGTTCTTC. V and J are TRBV7-9 and TRBJ2-1, with unresolved D. CDR3 length equals 15 residues. From germline, CDR1 is SEHNR and CDR2 FQNEAQ (reference sequence). V lost 5 bases and J lost 0, with 11 bases in between.

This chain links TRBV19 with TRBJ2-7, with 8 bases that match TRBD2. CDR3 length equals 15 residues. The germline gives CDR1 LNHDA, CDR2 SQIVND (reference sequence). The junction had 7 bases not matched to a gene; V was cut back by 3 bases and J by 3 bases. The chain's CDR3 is CASSIDAGGLYEQYF. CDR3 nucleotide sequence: TGTGCCAGTAGTATTGACGCGGGGGGTCTCTACGAGCAGTACTTC.

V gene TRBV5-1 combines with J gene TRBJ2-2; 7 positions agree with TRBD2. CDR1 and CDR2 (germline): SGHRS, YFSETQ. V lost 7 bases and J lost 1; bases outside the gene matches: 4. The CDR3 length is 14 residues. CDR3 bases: TGCGCCAGCGAGAGCGGGATGAACACCGGGGAGCTGTTTTTT. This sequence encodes CASESGMNTGELFF.

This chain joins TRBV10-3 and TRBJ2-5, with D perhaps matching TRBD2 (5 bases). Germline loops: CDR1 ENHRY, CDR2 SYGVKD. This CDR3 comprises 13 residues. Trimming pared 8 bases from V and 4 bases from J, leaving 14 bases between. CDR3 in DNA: TGTGCCATCGGCGATCTCCTAGCAGAGACCCAGTACTTC. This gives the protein CAIGDLLAETQYF.

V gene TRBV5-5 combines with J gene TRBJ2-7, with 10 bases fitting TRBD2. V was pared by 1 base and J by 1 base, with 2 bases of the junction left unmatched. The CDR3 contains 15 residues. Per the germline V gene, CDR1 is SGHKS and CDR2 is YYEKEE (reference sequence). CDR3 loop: CASSLSSGRSYEQYF. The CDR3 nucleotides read TGTGCCAGCAGCTTGTCTAGCGGGAGATCCTACGAGCAGTACTTC.